Shown below are 9 T cell receptor beta chains from a single sample sequenced in a study of T-cell reconstitution after alpha-beta-depleted transplantation in children. Using unique molecular identifiers, the investigators prepared the TCRbeta library. TCRdb ran MiXCR on the PCR reads and lists one entry per CDR3 protein. Among about 200,000 distinct CDR3 sequences listed, roughly 14% were seen once. The sequenced sample was PBMCs from the stem cell graft donor, obtained from the stem cell graft. These receptors originate from a human donor who donated a stem cell graft to a child with acute lymphoblastic leukemia.

The chain is built from TRBV24-1 and TRBJ2-1, with a possible D match to TRBD2 (6 bases). The CDR3 sequence is 16 residues long. Trimming stripped 3 bases from V and 0 bases from J, with 11 bases between. Germline CDR1 KGHDR, CDR2 SFDVKD. The CDR3 bases are TGTGCCACCAGTGATCCTGGAGGGAGCTCCTACAATGAGCAGTTCTTC. Translated: CATSDPGGSSYNEQFF.

The chain employs TRBV12-3 or TRBV12-4 and TRBJ2-1, with 7 bases fitting TRBD2. This CDR3 is built from 14 residues. V trimming: 3 bases; J trimming: 4 bases; junction bases outside the gene matches: 3. The chain's CDR3 is CASSFRAGYNEQFF. CDR3 DNA sequence: TGTGCCAGCAGTTTCCGAGCGGGGTACAATGAGCAGTTCTTC.

This clonotype has a count of ten or more. The chain uses TRBV12-3 or TRBV12-4 and TRBJ2-2; D uncertain. The CDR3 has 12 residues. V was cut by 7 bases and J by 2 bases, with 5 bases left in between. The CDR3 reads CASTDNTGELFF. Written as DNA, the CDR3 is TGTGCCAGCACCGACAACACCGGGGAGCTGTTTTTT.

This clonotype was recorded at least ten times. V gene TRBV20-1 combines with J gene TRBJ2-1, with D tentatively TRBD1 (5 bases). In germline, CDR1 is DFQATT, CDR2 SNEGSKA (reference sequence). This CDR3 has 14 residues. Trimming pared 3 bases from V and 2 bases from J, leaving 11 bases between. The CDR3 DNA reads as TGCAGTGCTAGGGGGCGCCATGCCTACAATGAGCAGTTCTTC. Amino acids: CSARGRHAYNEQFF.

This clonotype was counted at least ten times. The V gene is TRBV11-2, the J gene TRBJ1-3; the D gene is possibly TRBD1 (6 bases). CDR1 and CDR2 (germline): SGHAT, FQNNGV. This CDR3 region has 15 residues. Trimming left V 3 bases short and J 4 bases short, with 13 bases between. The CDR3 loop reads CASSFKPGAGNTIYF. The DNA of the CDR3 is TGTGCCAGCAGCTTTAAGCCGGGGGCCGGAAACACCATATATTTT.

CDR3 DNA sequence: TGTGCCTGGAGGGACGGGAGCACAGATACGCAGTATTTT. Residues: CAWRDGSTDTQYF. V usage is TRBV30 and J usage is TRBJ2-3, with D hard to call. V lost 3 bases, J lost 0 bases, and 7 bases lay in between. The CDR3 has 13 amino acids. CDR1 and CDR2 from the germline V gene are GTSNPN and SVGIG (reference sequence).

The table lists this clonotype with many counts. The chain carries TRBV11-3 and TRBJ1-1, with unresolved D. Trimming shortened V by 0 bases and J by 1 base, and 9 bases separated the two germline ends. Germline V gives CDR1 SGHNT, CDR2 YENEEA. The CDR3 has 15 residues. CDR3 region: CASSLDGTRNTEAFF. In DNA, the CDR3 is TGTGCCAGCAGCTTAGATGGCACCCGGAACACTGAAGCTTTCTTT.

This chain connects TRBV19 to TRBJ2-1, with 10 bases matching TRBD2. CDR3 size: 13 residues. Germline V gene sequence: CDR1 LNHDA, CDR2 SQIVND (reference sequence). The V and J ends lost 7 bases and 9 bases, in that order; junction bases with no gene match: 6. The CDR3 here is CASKREGSGEQFF. DNA for the CDR3: TGTGCCAGTAAGCGGGAGGGGAGTGGTGAGCAGTTCTTC.

This chain uses TRBV19 with TRBJ1-4; D gene ambiguous. Germline V lookup: CDR1 LNHDA, CDR2 SQIVND (reference sequence). This CDR3 region has 17 residues. Trimming removed 0 bases at V and 4 bases at J, with 15 bases between. CDR3 in DNA: TGTGCCAGTAGTATAGACCTCCGCATCGAGGGTAATGAAAAACTGTTTTTT. Amino acid sequence: CASSIDLRIEGNEKLFF.